One sample yielded the 31 T cell receptor beta chains listed below, sequenced in a study of control samples from healthy donors and cancer patients. Only in-frame clones appear in the TCRdb table, and some are missing; sequencing was by immunoSEQ multiplex PCR. The sample has some 150,000 clones; approximately 92% are singletons. Sequences were obtained from blood. The receptor set was obtained from a woman between 55 and 75 years old in good health.

The V and J genes are TRBV7-2 and TRBJ1-4; no clear D. V lost 4 bases and J 0 bases, leaving 9 bases between the germline ends. In germline, CDR1 is SGHTA, CDR2 FQGNSA. The CDR3 runs 15 residues. CDR3 DNA sequence: TGTGCCAGCAGCTCGCCAGATTCAACTAATGAAAAACTGTTTTTT. The encoded protein is CASSSPDSTNEKLFF.

This clone showed up just once. The rearrangement uses TRBV7-6 and TRBJ2-1; 8 bases map to TRBD2. Germline-derived CDR1 and CDR2 are SGHVS and FNYEAQ. Trimming took 4 bases from V and 3 from J; bases not matched to a gene: 5. The CDR3 has 15 amino acids. DNA of the CDR3: TGTGCCAGCAGCTCTTATAGCGGGGACTACAATGAGCAGTTCTTC. Its protein is CASSSYSGDYNEQFF.

The chain has TRBV5-1 and TRBJ1-1; D perhaps matches TRBD1 (5 bases). Germline V gene data show CDR1 as SGHRS and CDR2 as YFSETQ. The CDR3 runs 14 residues. Trimming took off 5 bases at V and 7 bases at J, with 18 bases between the two ends. The CDR3 nucleotides are TGCGCCAGCAGTCCCTATTCCGAGACAGTTGAAGCTTTCTTT. Residues: CASSPYSETVEAFF. Complete variable domain (other parts from reference TRBV5-1 and TRBJ1-1): KAGVTQTPRYLIKTRGQQVTLSCSPISGHRSVSWYQQTPGQGLQFLFEYFSETQRNKGNFPGRFSGRQFSNSRSEMNVSTLELGDSALYLCASSPYSETVEAFFGQGTRLTVV.

A few counts support this clone. V gene TRBV7-9 combines with J gene TRBJ2-2, with no clear D. The V end lost 7 bases, the J end lost 4 bases, and 16 bases lay between the germline ends. CDR3 length: 15 amino acids. Germline V lookup: CDR1 SEHNR, CDR2 FQNEAQ (reference sequence). The CDR3 DNA reads TGTGCCAGCACCCATCCGGTTACGTCCACCGGGGAGCTGTTTTTT. It translates to CASTHPVTSTGELFF.

The V call is TRBV19, the J call TRBJ2-3; 9 nucleotides align to TRBD2. Germline loops: CDR1 LNHDA, CDR2 SQIVND (reference sequence). The CDR3 extends over 17 amino acids. V was pared by 4 bases and J by 4 bases, with 12 bases of the junction left unmatched. The CDR3: CASSSTSGRGGPDTQYF. The CDR3 DNA sequence: TGTGCCAGTAGTAGCACCTCAGGGCGGGGGGGCCCAGATACGCAGTATTTT.

The V and J genes are TRBV6-5 and TRBJ1-2; D not certain. The CDR3 extends over 13 amino acids. The V and J ends lost 10 bases and 2 bases respectively, with 14 bases between them. Looked up from germline, CDR1 is MNHEY and CDR2 is SVGAGI. Here the CDR3 reads CATRHARNYGYTF. The CDR3 nucleotides read TGTGCCACCAGACACGCGCGAAACTATGGCTACACCTTC.

The chain employs TRBV4-3 and TRBJ2-3; D is possibly TRBD1 (5 bases). The germline V gene has CDR1 LGHNA and CDR2 YSLEER. The CDR3 is made up of 14 amino acids. Trimming took off 1 base at V and 2 bases at J, with 7 bases between the two ends. The CDR3 nucleotides read TGCGCCAGCAGCCAAGCGGACACCACAGATACGCAGTATTTT. It is translated as CASSQADTTDTQYF.

This clone has just one count. In DNA, the CDR3 is TGTGCCAGCAGCCAGGCCGGGACTGGATACAATGAGCAGTTCTTC. It encodes CASSQAGTGYNEQFF. J is TRBJ2-1 and V is TRBV3-1 (or the pseudogene TRBV3-2); D is possibly TRBD2 (6 bases). In germline, CDR1 is LGHDT, CDR2 YNNKEL (reference sequence). CDR3 length: 15 residues. Trimming cost V 3 bases and J 4 bases, with 13 bases left between them.

This chain joins TRBV19 and TRBJ1-1; the D is unclear. Per germline, CDR1 LNHDA and CDR2 SQIVND (reference sequence). The CDR3 length is 16 residues. Trimming removed 3 bases from V and 0 bases from J, with 14 bases in between. Written as DNA, the CDR3 is TGTGCCAGTAGTATTAAAAGCTTTATGGTGAACACTGAAGCTTTCTTT. Its protein is CASSIKSFMVNTEAFF.

This clone was detected only once. The chain joins TRBV19 to TRBJ1-2; a possible D gene is TRBD1 (5 bases). The CDR3 covers 15 residues. With 6 bases removed from V and 2 bases from J, the gap between germline ends came to 16 bases. Germline-derived CDR1 and CDR2 are LNHDA and SQIVND (reference sequence). The CDR3 DNA sequence: TGTGCCAGTAGCCAGGACTTAGGGGAAAACTATGGCTACACCTTC. This sequence encodes CASSQDLGENYGYTF.

This chain joins TRBV7-2 and TRBJ1-5; the match to TRBD1 covers 7 bases. CDR1 SGHTA and CDR2 FQGNSA come from the germline V gene. The ends lost 4 bases at V and 0 bases at J; junction bases unmatched: 9. The CDR3 loop spans 17 amino acids. This CDR3 is CASSWKGTADSNQPQHF. CDR3 DNA: TGTGCCAGCAGCTGGAAGGGGACAGCTGATAGCAATCAGCCCCAGCATTTT.

Notes on this clone: The sample has other DNA sequences that encode this CDR3 too. This sequence joins TRBV7-8 and TRBJ1-1; D gene ambiguous. CDR1 is SGHVS, CDR2 FQNEAQ, per germline. V lost 5 bases to trimming and J lost 1 base, with 8 bases between them. This CDR3 spans 13 amino acids. CDR3 nucleotide sequence: TGTGCCAGCAGCCGCCAGGAGAACACTGAAGCTTTCTTT. Its translation: CASSRQENTEAFF. Using reference TRBV7-8 and TRBJ1-1 for the parts outside the CDR3, the full variable domain is GAGVSQSPRYKVAKRGQDVALRCDPISGHVSLFWYQQALGQGPEFLTYFQNEAQLDKSGLPSDRFFAERPEGSVSTLKIQRTQQEDSAVYLCASSRQENTEAFFGQGTRLTVV.

V gene TRBV13 combines with J gene TRBJ1-2, with no clear D. The CDR3 covers 13 residues. Germline V gene sequence: CDR1 PRHDT, CDR2 FYEKMQ (reference sequence). Trimming stripped 3 bases from V and 4 bases from J, with 9 bases between. The CDR3 DNA reads TGTGCCAGCAGCTTGAGAGGAATCTATGGCTACACCTTC. Encoded protein: CASSLRGIYGYTF.

CDR3 nucleotides: TGTGCCACCAGTGAATCTCCGGGAGCTGGTCAATACAATGAGCAGTTCTTC. Translated, it gives CATSESPGAGQYNEQFF. The V gene is TRBV24-1, the J gene TRBJ2-1; maybe TRBD2 (6 bases). CDR3 size: 17 residues. Trimming removed 4 bases from V and 4 bases from J, with 19 bases in between. Germline CDR1 KGHDR, CDR2 SFDVKD.

The chain joins TRBV5-1 to TRBJ2-3, with 8 bases identical to TRBD2. Germline V gives CDR1 SGHRS, CDR2 YFSETQ. Trimming removed 4 bases from V and 2 bases from J; junction bases left unmatched: 6. The CDR3 covers 15 residues. CDR3 sequence (DNA): TGCGCCAGCAGCCGGGGGGGCGTTGACACAGATACGCAGTATTTT. Protein: CASSRGGVDTDTQYF.

This rearrangement joins TRBV5-6 to TRBJ2-3; weak D call: TRBD1 (6 bases). Deletions cut 3 bases from V and 0 bases from J, with 17 bases between. The length of the CDR3 is 17 residues. Germline V gives CDR1 SGHDT, CDR2 YYEEEE. The CDR3 bases are TGTGCCAGCAGCTCGAGGTCGGACAGCTCTAGCACAGATACGCAGTATTTT. This encodes CASSSRSDSSSTDTQYF.

The CDR3 is CASGLLAGGIGEQFF. In DNA form, the CDR3 reads TGTGCTAGTGGTTTGTTGGCGGGGGGGATTGGTGAGCAGTTCTTC. V is TRBV12-5 and J is TRBJ2-1; 9 nucleotides match TRBD2. Germline loops: CDR1 LGHNT, CDR2 FRNRAP. The V and J ends lost 2 bases and 9 bases, in that order; junction bases with no gene match: 8. The CDR3 has 15 amino acids.

This chain joins TRBV2 and TRBJ2-5; 7 bases match TRBD1. J was trimmed by 5 bases and V by 8 bases; bases with no gene match: 14. This CDR3 is 15 amino acids long. Germline V gives CDR1 SNHLY, CDR2 FYNNEI. CDR3 in DNA: TGTGCCAGCGTCCCGGGACGGGGACAGAGCGAGACCCAGTACTTC. Amino acid sequence: CASVPGRGQSETQYF.

This chain links TRBV6-2 or TRBV6-3 with TRBJ2-2; 7 bases line up with TRBD1. Germline values: CDR1 MNHEY, CDR2 SVGEGT. The CDR3 is made up of 16 amino acids. The V gene end was trimmed by 6 bases and the J gene end by 3 bases; junction bases not matched to a gene: 10. The CDR3 DNA is TGTGCCAGCAGCCTTCAAAGGGGACAGCACACCGGGGAGCTGTTTTTT. Translating it yields CASSLQRGQHTGELFF.

V is TRBV4-3 and J is TRBJ2-3; TRBD1 aligns across 7 bases. The CDR3 sequence is 15 residues long. Germline V gives CDR1 LGHNA, CDR2 YSLEER. V was clipped by 2 bases and J by 0 bases; unmatched bases: 2. The DNA of the CDR3 is TGCGCCAGCAGCCAACAGGGACAGAGCACAGATACGCAGTATTTT. Translation: CASSQQGQSTDTQYF.

The rearrangement joins TRBV18 to TRBJ2-2; D may be TRBD2 (5 bases). Deletions cut 1 base from V and 3 bases from J, with 15 bases between. Germline CDR1 KGHSH, CDR2 LQKENI. The CDR3 covers 17 residues. CDR3 bases: TGTGCCAGCTCACCACTTGAGGGATTCGGCGACACCGGGGAGCTGTTTTTT. Amino acid sequence: CASSPLEGFGDTGELFF.

V usage is TRBV7-9 and J usage is TRBJ2-3; 13 bases are a match to TRBD2. There are 17 residues in the CDR3. Germline V gene sequence: CDR1 SEHNR, CDR2 FQNEAQ (reference sequence). Trimming at V came to 5 bases and at J to 2 bases, leaving 7 bases not matched to a gene. The CDR3 region has the DNA TGTGCCAGCAGCCCTGTGGGGACTAGCGGGATCACAGATACGCAGTATTTT. This codes for CASSPVGTSGITDTQYF.

The chain has TRBV18 and TRBJ1-4; D remains ambiguous. V lost 1 base to trimming and J lost 2 bases, with 23 bases between them. This CDR3 has 20 residues. Germline V gene data show CDR1 as KGHSH and CDR2 as LQKENI. The CDR3 DNA is TGTGCCAGCTCACCACAACCTACCCACGGGTCCCTTAGGACTAATGAAAAACTGTTTTTT. Residues: CASSPQPTHGSLRTNEKLFF.

The rearrangement uses TRBV7-9 and TRBJ1-2, with 10 bases identical to TRBD1. The CDR3 runs to 16 residues. V was pared by 0 bases and J by 5 bases, with 6 bases of the junction left unmatched. Germline CDR1 is SEHNR and CDR2 is FQNEAQ (reference sequence). The CDR3 loop reads CASSLAGTGATYGYTF. The CDR3, as DNA: TGTGCCAGCAGCTTAGCCGGGACAGGGGCTACTTATGGCTACACCTTC.

The rearrangement links TRBV5-8 to TRBJ1-4; weak D call: TRBD1 (5 bases). The CDR3 loop spans 15 amino acids. Germline CDR1 is SGHTS and CDR2 is YDEGEE. V gave up 0 bases and J gave up 0 bases, with 6 bases separating them. CDR3 loop: CASSLGQTTNEKLFF. The CDR3 coding sequence is TGTGCCAGCAGCTTGGGACAGACAACTAATGAAAAACTGTTTTTT.

CDR3 nucleotides: TGTGCCAGCAGTCAAACACCGAACACTGAAGCTTTCTTT. Residues: CASSQTPNTEAFF. The J gene is TRBJ1-1, the V gene TRBV12-3 or TRBV12-4; D ambiguous. V was cut by 5 bases and J by 1 base, with 8 bases left in between. The length of the CDR3 is 13 residues.

The chain carries TRBV5-6 and TRBJ2-5; D unclear. The CDR3 consists of 13 residues. V gave up 1 base and J gave up 2 bases, with 6 bases separating them. The V gene's germline CDR1 is SGHDT and CDR2 YYEEEE. CDR3 coding DNA: TGTGCCAGCAGCTTGAACGAACAAGAGACCCAGTACTTC. Residues: CASSLNEQETQYF.

The chain couples TRBV4-1 to TRBJ1-3, with D perhaps matching TRBD1 (6 bases). CDR3 size: 20 residues. V dropped 4 bases and J dropped 4 bases, with 29 bases sitting between them. Germline V lookup: CDR1 MGHRA, CDR2 YSYEKL. CDR3 sequence reads: CASSPGAGAGYGMAGNTIYF. In DNA form, the CDR3 reads TGCGCCAGCAGCCCGGGAGCGGGGGCTGGTTACGGGATGGCAGGAAACACCATATATTTT.

This clone appeared once. The chain joins TRBV9 to TRBJ2-3; TRBD2 agrees at 10 bases. The CDR3 runs to 17 residues. CDR1 and CDR2 (germline): SGDLS, YYNGEE. V gave up 4 bases and J gave up 3 bases; unmatched junction bases: 11. The CDR3: CASSPRGSSGGTDTQYF. The CDR3 coding sequence is TGTGCCAGCAGCCCCCGTGGGTCTAGCGGGGGTACAGATACGCAGTATTTT.

The rearrangement links TRBV4-1 to TRBJ1-5, with 7 bases lining up with TRBD1. The junction had 14 bases not matched to a gene; V was cut back by 3 bases and J by 0 bases. The CDR3 spans 19 residues. The V gene's germline CDR1 is MGHRA and CDR2 YSYEKL. CDR3 region: CASSQRAGTAGDSNQPQHF. Written as DNA, the CDR3 is TGCGCCAGCAGCCAGAGGGCAGGGACAGCTGGAGATAGCAATCAGCCCCAGCATTTT.

This clone is a singleton in its sample. The CDR3 reads CASRPQGARTGELFF. DNA of the CDR3: TGTGCCAGCAGGCCGCAGGGGGCGCGCACCGGGGAGCTGTTTTTT. The chain links TRBV2 to TRBJ2-2, with 8 positions matching TRBD1. Germline CDR1 and CDR2: SNHLY and FYNNEI. The CDR3 is 15 residues long. J lost 4 bases, V lost 6 bases, and 7 bases had no gene match.